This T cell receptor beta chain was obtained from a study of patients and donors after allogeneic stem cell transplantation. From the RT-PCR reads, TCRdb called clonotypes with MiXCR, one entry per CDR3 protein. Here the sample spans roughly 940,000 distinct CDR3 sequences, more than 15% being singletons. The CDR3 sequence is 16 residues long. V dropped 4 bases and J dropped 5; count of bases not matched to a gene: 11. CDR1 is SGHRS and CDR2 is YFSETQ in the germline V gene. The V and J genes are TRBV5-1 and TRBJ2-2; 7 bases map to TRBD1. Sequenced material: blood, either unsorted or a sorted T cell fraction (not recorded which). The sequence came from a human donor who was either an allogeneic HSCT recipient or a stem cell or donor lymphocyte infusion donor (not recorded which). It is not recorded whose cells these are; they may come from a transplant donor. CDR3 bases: TGCGCCAGCAGCAGGAACCCGGGACAGCGGACCGGGGAGCTGTTTTTT. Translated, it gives CASSRNPGQRTGELFF.